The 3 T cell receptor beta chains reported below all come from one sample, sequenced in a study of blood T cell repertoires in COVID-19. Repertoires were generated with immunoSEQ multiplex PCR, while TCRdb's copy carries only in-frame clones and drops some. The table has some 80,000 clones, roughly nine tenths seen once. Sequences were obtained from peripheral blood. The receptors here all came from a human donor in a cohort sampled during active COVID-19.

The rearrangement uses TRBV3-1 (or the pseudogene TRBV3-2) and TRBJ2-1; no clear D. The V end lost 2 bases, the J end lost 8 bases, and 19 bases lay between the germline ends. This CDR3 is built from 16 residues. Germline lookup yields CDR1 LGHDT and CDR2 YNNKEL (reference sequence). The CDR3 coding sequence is TGTGCCAGCAGCCAAACCCCTATGAGGCTCCGACATGAGCAGTTCTTC. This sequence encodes CASSQTPMRLRHEQFF.

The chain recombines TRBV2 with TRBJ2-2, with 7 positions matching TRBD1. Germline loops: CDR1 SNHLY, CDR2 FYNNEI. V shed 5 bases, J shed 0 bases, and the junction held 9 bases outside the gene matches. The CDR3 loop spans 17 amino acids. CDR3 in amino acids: CASSLLGQATNTGELFF. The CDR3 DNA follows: TGTGCCAGCAGTCTCCTAGGACAGGCGACGAACACCGGGGAGCTGTTTTTT.

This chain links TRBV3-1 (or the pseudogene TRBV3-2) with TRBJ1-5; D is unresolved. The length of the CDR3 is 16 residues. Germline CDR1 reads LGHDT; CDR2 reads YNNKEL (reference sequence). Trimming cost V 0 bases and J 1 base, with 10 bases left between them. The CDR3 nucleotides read TGTGCCAGCAGCCAAGAGGAGTTCTTCAGCAATCAGCCCCAGCATTTT. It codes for CASSQEEFFSNQPQHF.